One and the same sample provided the 17 T cell receptor beta chains below, sequenced in a study of blood T cell repertoires in COVID-19. The repertoire was sequenced with immunoSEQ multiplex PCR; TCRdb's copy has only in-frame clones and lacks some. The table has 150,000 to 200,000 clones, 85% seen once; the top ten hold about 1%. Sequencing was done on a sample of peripheral blood. These receptors were taken from a man in his forties or fifties with acute or convalescent COVID-19.

The count of this clone is one. The chain is built from TRBV6-5 and TRBJ2-6; D call uncertain. V was shortened by 7 bases and J by 0 bases, with 10 bases between the two germline ends. The CDR3 is 15 residues long. CDR1 is MNHEY, CDR2 SVGAGI, per germline. The CDR3 DNA sequence: TGTGCCAGCACGACATACAGCTCTGGGGCCAACGTCCTGACTTTC. It yields the protein CASTTYSSGANVLTF.

The CDR3 sequence: CASSRGQPHGYTF. The CDR3 region has the DNA TGTGCCAGCAGCCGCGGACAGCCCCATGGCTACACCTTC. The chain is built from TRBV6-5 and TRBJ1-2; the D gene is possibly TRBD1 (6 bases). Germline assignment: CDR1 MNHEY and CDR2 SVGAGI. The length of the CDR3 is 13 residues. V lost 6 bases and J 6 bases, leaving 14 bases between the germline ends.

This chain uses TRBV29-1 with TRBJ2-7, with TRBD1 matching over 9 bases. Germline V gene data show CDR1 as SQVTM and CDR2 as ANQGSEA. The V gene end was trimmed by 5 bases and the J gene end by 11 bases; junction bases not matched to a gene: 16. CDR3 size: 14 residues. In DNA, the CDR3 is TGCAGCGTTAAGGGACAGGGTTTCTTCACTGTCGAGTACTTC. It translates to CSVKGQGFFTVEYF.

V usage is TRBV3-1 (or the pseudogene TRBV3-2) and J usage is TRBJ1-2; D perhaps matches TRBD1 (5 bases). The CDR3 length is 12 residues. Trimming removed 6 bases from V and 8 bases from J, with 13 bases in between. Germline assignment: CDR1 LGHDT and CDR2 YNNKEL (reference sequence). CDR3 sequence (DNA): TGTGCCAGCAGATTTGGGGCCGGGGGCTACACCTTC. This encodes CASRFGAGGYTF.

The chain links TRBV18 to TRBJ1-2; D is uncertain. The V end lost 3 bases, the J end lost 1 base, and 6 bases lay between the germline ends. From germline, CDR1 is KGHSH and CDR2 LQKENI. This CDR3 is 13 amino acids long. Written as DNA, the CDR3 is TGTGCCAGCTCACCTACAGATAACTATGGCTACACCTTC. Translated, it gives CASSPTDNYGYTF.

The CDR3 nucleotides are TGTGCCAGCAGCCGTTACAGTGCCCCTAACTATGGCTACACCTTC. This encodes CASSRYSAPNYGYTF. V and J are TRBV5-6 and TRBJ1-2; no clear D gene. The V end was cut by 4 bases, the J end by 0 bases, with 13 bases between. The CDR3 is 15 residues long. Germline CDR1 is SGHDT and CDR2 is YYEEEE.

The genes are TRBV3-1 (or the pseudogene TRBV3-2) and TRBJ1-3, with TRBD1 matching over 8 bases. The CDR3 consists of 19 residues. CDR1 is LGHDT and CDR2 is YNNKEL in the germline V gene (reference sequence). V shed 4 bases, J shed 0 bases, and the junction held 14 bases outside the gene matches. CDR3 amino acids: CASSLGGQALLLSGNTIYF. In nucleotides, the CDR3 is TGTGCCAGCAGCCTGGGGGGACAGGCTCTACTCCTCTCTGGAAACACCATATATTTT.

The gene calls are TRBV11-3 and TRBJ2-2; possibly TRBD2 for D (6 bases). V dropped 2 bases and J dropped 0 bases, with 10 bases sitting between them. This CDR3 contains 16 residues. Germline V CDR1 and CDR2: SGHNT, YENEEA. CDR3 residues: CASSLRSGANTGELFF. In DNA, the CDR3 is TGTGCCAGCAGCTTAAGATCGGGGGCGAACACCGGGGAGCTGTTTTTT.

The V call is TRBV5-6, the J call TRBJ2-7; D might be TRBD2 (6 bases). CDR1 and CDR2 (germline): SGHDT, YYEEEE. The CDR3 is 13 amino acids. Trimming removed 4 bases from V and 3 bases from J, with 11 bases in between. Here the CDR3 reads CASSPGLIYEQYF. The DNA for the CDR3 is TGTGCCAGCAGCCCGGGACTGATCTACGAGCAGTACTTC.

The rearrangement links TRBV20-1 to TRBJ1-2; D is possibly TRBD1 (6 bases). Germline-derived CDR1 and CDR2 are DFQATT and SNEGSKA (reference sequence). V gave up 6 bases and J gave up 4 bases, with 15 bases separating them. The CDR3 totals 13 residues. The CDR3 sequence: CSASTGYGYGYTF. The CDR3 nucleotides are TGCAGTGCGAGTACAGGGTACGGCTATGGCTACACCTTC.

The gene calls are TRBV5-4 and TRBJ1-6; TRBD1 matches at 8 bases. The CDR3 length is 13 residues. CDR1 is SGHNT and CDR2 is YYREEE in the germline V gene (reference sequence). V dropped 4 bases and J dropped 9; count of bases not matched to a gene: 3. DNA of the CDR3: TGTGCCAGCAGCGGACAGGGAGGTTCACCCCTCCACTTT. It specifies CASSGQGGSPLHF.

CDR3 sequence: CASSLLFGQGGNTEAFF. In DNA form, the CDR3 reads TGTGCCAGCAGTTTATTGTTTGGTCAGGGGGGGAACACTGAAGCTTTCTTT. This chain links TRBV28 with TRBJ1-1; 7 positions agree with TRBD1. The CDR3 length is 17 residues. With V trimmed by 1 base and J by 1 base, 9 bases remained unmatched. Germline CDR1 is MDHEN and CDR2 is SYDVKM.

V is TRBV6-4 and J is TRBJ2-3, with 11 bases identical to TRBD2. With V trimmed by 6 bases and J by 0 bases, 2 bases remained unmatched. The CDR3 consists of 15 residues. The germline CDR1 and CDR2 sequences are MRHNA and SNTAGT. The CDR3 reads CASSRLAGSTDTQYF. As DNA, the CDR3 is TGTGCCAGCAGCCGACTAGCGGGGAGCACAGATACGCAGTATTTT.

The genes are TRBV11-2 and TRBJ1-1; possibly TRBD1 for D (5 bases). In germline, CDR1 is SGHAT, CDR2 FQNNGV. CDR3 length equals 13 residues. V was shortened by 5 bases and J by 10 bases, with 17 bases between the two germline ends. The CDR3 protein is CASSQRGPEGAFF. CDR3 DNA: TGTGCCAGCAGCCAGAGGGGCCCGGAGGGAGCTTTCTTT.

The chain combines TRBV10-3 with TRBJ2-5; D ambiguous. This CDR3 spans 13 amino acids. The germline V and J ends were trimmed by 4 bases and 0 bases, with 6 bases remaining between them. Germline lookup yields CDR1 ENHRY and CDR2 SYGVKD. As DNA, the CDR3 is TGTGCCATCAGTGGTAATAACCAAGAGACCCAGTACTTC. Translated, it gives CAISGNNQETQYF.

The chain has TRBV2 and TRBJ1-2; 8 nucleotides match TRBD1. CDR1 SNHLY and CDR2 FYNNEI come from the germline V gene. The CDR3 loop spans 14 amino acids. V shed 7 bases, J shed 8 bases, and the junction held 12 bases outside the gene matches. Here the CDR3 DNA reads TGTGCCAGCACCCTCAATCCCTCAGGGGGCGGCTACACCTTC. This translates into CASTLNPSGGGYTF. Full variable domain (rest looked up from reference TRBV2 and TRBJ1-2): EPEVTQTPSHQVTQMGQEVILRCVPISNHLYFYWYRQILGQKVEFLVSFYNNEISEKSEIFDDQFSVERPDGSNFTLKIRSTKLEDSAMYFCASTLNPSGGGYTFGSGTRLTVV.

The chain links TRBV4-1 to TRBJ1-2; D gene ambiguous. CDR3 length equals 14 residues. V lost 2 bases and J 5 bases, leaving 12 bases between the germline ends. In germline, CDR1 is MGHRA, CDR2 YSYEKL. The CDR3 loop reads CASSQPVPGYGYTF. Written as DNA, the CDR3 is TGCGCCAGCAGCCAACCCGTCCCGGGGTATGGCTACACCTTC.